This T cell receptor beta chain was captured in a study of read filtering for tumor transcriptome and immune sequencing. Background on the study: Mean patient age was about 66 years, range about 47 to 85; approximately 18 male, some 15 female. DNase treatment preceded whole-transcriptome library preparation.

Trimming took off 3 bases at V and 0 bases at J, with 11 bases between the two ends. This CDR3 has 15 amino acids. Overall study findings and caveats: Compared with RNA-seq, IR-seq gave much higher clonotype depth and reliability.

There are many counts of this clonotype. Its target is unknown. Molecular barcoded adaptors covering alpha/delta and beta/gamma chains were used on approximately 400 ng RNA. TCRdb ran MiXCR on the reads and lists one entry per CDR3 protein. The sample has approximately 90,000 distinct CDR3 sequences; around an eighth are singletons. The TCR was taken from a donor aged 40 or over with multiple myeloma. This chain connects TRBV12-3 or TRBV12-4 to TRBJ1-1; D not certain. The sequenced material came from a population of CD138-negative cells sorted from bone marrow. This CDR3 reads CASSLSDFLNTEAFF. The CDR3 DNA is TGTGCCAGCAGTTTGAGCGACTTTTTGAACACTGAAGCTTTCTTT.